This T cell receptor beta chain was captured by sequencing in a study of blood T cells in healthy people across ages (dated by TCRdb to the mid-2010s). With respect to the entire study: Template switching captured roughly one uniquely barcoded TCR beta cDNA molecule per two T cells in model experiments. Age-related changes in TCR beta repertoire diversity were measured in the study by deep sequencing normalized with unique cDNA molecular identifiers. Four age groups were formed from the donors: young (average approximately 16 years), middle-aged (approximately 39), aged (about 62) and long-lived (around 82). Donors of different ages were randomly distributed across sequencing lanes to avoid experimental bias. Two additional independent replicas of 1 million unique cDNA reads from the same blood draw were analyzed for two donors (one aged 18 to 30 and one aged 80 or older). The paper as a whole reports these results and caveats: The long-lived group showed more naive CD4+ T cells, fewer expanded clones and increased TCR diversity than the aged group, suggesting age selection. Observed TCR beta diversity per million T cells fell roughly linearly with age, and a significant reduction was already apparent by age around 40. The CMV infection status of donors was not known, potentially confounding age-related changes in expanded clonotypes. A strong correlation was found between observed TCR beta diversity and the percentage of naive T cells measured by flow cytometry. Estimates of total diversity based on one million sequenced T cells were regarded as lower bounds and as underestimates. Bulk unsorted PBMC profiling prevented conclusive comparison of naive and antigen-experienced compartments.

The junction carries 15 bases between V and J, which are trimmed by 3 bases and 3 bases respectively. The germline V gene (reference sequence) specifies DFQATT as CDR1 and SNEGSKA as CDR2. Counted from cysteine to phenylalanine, this CDR3 has 15 amino acids. Only the CDR3 region is kept as DNA, spanning 45 bases read in frame from base 1. In this sample, this clonotype turned up once. What this receptor recognizes is not known. Base-call qualities are not available, and no considerably larger clone is one nucleotide away. The library was generated by 5' RACE. The sequencer listed for this sample is Illumina HiSeq 2500. A second PCR of about 6 to 12 cycles was run with a J-beta primer mix and a sample-barcoded 5' primer. A unique molecular identifier was introduced onto each TCR beta cDNA molecule by a template-switch 5' adaptor carrying 12 random nucleotides. At least 2.5 million CDR3-containing paired-end reads were obtained from each sample. First-strand cDNA synthesis was performed from all RNA using the Mint cDNA synthesis kit, with priming by a TRBC-specific oligonucleotide. Following uracil-DNA glycosylase treatment, all cDNA underwent a first 18-cycle PCR with the universal primers M1SS and BC2_uni_R. Processing in the source paper ran as follows. Each sample was normalized by randomly selecting 1 million high-quality reads, each carrying a distinct molecular identifier. Reads with shared molecular identifiers were discarded instead of being binned into consensus sequences. MiTCR, run with a Q25 quality threshold and the strictest error-elimination algorithm, handled CDR3 identification, clonotype clustering and error correction. A nonparametric unseen species model using Euler transformation provided a lower-bound estimate of total TCR beta diversity. The public sequencing data were trimmed at Q25 with fastp and processed into clonotypes with MiXCR by TCRdb, which kept only in-frame beta chains. Rows are unified per CDR3 protein, each entry keeping the most common DNA and genes. TCRdb's processing, not the authors' own work, is the source of the V and J calls. Across this sample there are over a million distinct CDR3 sequences, with less than 45% seen only once. The top ten constitute roughly 3.7% of the sample.

The donors were about 40 Caucasian individuals from Russia, aged about 6 to 100 years, who were systemically healthy. Each donor gave 9 to 10 milliliters of peripheral blood, collected into EDTA-treated Vacutainer tubes. Ficoll-Paque density-gradient centrifugation was used to isolate PBMCs, with at least 7 million obtained per sample. Trizol reagent was used to extract total RNA from the PBMCs, yielding at least 5.5 micrograms per sample. Naive CD45RAhigh/CD27high T cell percentages were measured by flow cytometry on a PBMC aliquot from every donor. The receptor was isolated from a woman younger than 35 in good health. The V and J genes are TRBV20-1 and TRBJ2-1; the D region possibly corresponds to TRBD2 (7 bases align). The specimen was blood. The CDR3 has the sequence CSARAGAGHYNEQFF. The base sequence is TGCAGTGCTAGGGCCGGAGCGGGACACTACAATGAGCAGTTCTTC.